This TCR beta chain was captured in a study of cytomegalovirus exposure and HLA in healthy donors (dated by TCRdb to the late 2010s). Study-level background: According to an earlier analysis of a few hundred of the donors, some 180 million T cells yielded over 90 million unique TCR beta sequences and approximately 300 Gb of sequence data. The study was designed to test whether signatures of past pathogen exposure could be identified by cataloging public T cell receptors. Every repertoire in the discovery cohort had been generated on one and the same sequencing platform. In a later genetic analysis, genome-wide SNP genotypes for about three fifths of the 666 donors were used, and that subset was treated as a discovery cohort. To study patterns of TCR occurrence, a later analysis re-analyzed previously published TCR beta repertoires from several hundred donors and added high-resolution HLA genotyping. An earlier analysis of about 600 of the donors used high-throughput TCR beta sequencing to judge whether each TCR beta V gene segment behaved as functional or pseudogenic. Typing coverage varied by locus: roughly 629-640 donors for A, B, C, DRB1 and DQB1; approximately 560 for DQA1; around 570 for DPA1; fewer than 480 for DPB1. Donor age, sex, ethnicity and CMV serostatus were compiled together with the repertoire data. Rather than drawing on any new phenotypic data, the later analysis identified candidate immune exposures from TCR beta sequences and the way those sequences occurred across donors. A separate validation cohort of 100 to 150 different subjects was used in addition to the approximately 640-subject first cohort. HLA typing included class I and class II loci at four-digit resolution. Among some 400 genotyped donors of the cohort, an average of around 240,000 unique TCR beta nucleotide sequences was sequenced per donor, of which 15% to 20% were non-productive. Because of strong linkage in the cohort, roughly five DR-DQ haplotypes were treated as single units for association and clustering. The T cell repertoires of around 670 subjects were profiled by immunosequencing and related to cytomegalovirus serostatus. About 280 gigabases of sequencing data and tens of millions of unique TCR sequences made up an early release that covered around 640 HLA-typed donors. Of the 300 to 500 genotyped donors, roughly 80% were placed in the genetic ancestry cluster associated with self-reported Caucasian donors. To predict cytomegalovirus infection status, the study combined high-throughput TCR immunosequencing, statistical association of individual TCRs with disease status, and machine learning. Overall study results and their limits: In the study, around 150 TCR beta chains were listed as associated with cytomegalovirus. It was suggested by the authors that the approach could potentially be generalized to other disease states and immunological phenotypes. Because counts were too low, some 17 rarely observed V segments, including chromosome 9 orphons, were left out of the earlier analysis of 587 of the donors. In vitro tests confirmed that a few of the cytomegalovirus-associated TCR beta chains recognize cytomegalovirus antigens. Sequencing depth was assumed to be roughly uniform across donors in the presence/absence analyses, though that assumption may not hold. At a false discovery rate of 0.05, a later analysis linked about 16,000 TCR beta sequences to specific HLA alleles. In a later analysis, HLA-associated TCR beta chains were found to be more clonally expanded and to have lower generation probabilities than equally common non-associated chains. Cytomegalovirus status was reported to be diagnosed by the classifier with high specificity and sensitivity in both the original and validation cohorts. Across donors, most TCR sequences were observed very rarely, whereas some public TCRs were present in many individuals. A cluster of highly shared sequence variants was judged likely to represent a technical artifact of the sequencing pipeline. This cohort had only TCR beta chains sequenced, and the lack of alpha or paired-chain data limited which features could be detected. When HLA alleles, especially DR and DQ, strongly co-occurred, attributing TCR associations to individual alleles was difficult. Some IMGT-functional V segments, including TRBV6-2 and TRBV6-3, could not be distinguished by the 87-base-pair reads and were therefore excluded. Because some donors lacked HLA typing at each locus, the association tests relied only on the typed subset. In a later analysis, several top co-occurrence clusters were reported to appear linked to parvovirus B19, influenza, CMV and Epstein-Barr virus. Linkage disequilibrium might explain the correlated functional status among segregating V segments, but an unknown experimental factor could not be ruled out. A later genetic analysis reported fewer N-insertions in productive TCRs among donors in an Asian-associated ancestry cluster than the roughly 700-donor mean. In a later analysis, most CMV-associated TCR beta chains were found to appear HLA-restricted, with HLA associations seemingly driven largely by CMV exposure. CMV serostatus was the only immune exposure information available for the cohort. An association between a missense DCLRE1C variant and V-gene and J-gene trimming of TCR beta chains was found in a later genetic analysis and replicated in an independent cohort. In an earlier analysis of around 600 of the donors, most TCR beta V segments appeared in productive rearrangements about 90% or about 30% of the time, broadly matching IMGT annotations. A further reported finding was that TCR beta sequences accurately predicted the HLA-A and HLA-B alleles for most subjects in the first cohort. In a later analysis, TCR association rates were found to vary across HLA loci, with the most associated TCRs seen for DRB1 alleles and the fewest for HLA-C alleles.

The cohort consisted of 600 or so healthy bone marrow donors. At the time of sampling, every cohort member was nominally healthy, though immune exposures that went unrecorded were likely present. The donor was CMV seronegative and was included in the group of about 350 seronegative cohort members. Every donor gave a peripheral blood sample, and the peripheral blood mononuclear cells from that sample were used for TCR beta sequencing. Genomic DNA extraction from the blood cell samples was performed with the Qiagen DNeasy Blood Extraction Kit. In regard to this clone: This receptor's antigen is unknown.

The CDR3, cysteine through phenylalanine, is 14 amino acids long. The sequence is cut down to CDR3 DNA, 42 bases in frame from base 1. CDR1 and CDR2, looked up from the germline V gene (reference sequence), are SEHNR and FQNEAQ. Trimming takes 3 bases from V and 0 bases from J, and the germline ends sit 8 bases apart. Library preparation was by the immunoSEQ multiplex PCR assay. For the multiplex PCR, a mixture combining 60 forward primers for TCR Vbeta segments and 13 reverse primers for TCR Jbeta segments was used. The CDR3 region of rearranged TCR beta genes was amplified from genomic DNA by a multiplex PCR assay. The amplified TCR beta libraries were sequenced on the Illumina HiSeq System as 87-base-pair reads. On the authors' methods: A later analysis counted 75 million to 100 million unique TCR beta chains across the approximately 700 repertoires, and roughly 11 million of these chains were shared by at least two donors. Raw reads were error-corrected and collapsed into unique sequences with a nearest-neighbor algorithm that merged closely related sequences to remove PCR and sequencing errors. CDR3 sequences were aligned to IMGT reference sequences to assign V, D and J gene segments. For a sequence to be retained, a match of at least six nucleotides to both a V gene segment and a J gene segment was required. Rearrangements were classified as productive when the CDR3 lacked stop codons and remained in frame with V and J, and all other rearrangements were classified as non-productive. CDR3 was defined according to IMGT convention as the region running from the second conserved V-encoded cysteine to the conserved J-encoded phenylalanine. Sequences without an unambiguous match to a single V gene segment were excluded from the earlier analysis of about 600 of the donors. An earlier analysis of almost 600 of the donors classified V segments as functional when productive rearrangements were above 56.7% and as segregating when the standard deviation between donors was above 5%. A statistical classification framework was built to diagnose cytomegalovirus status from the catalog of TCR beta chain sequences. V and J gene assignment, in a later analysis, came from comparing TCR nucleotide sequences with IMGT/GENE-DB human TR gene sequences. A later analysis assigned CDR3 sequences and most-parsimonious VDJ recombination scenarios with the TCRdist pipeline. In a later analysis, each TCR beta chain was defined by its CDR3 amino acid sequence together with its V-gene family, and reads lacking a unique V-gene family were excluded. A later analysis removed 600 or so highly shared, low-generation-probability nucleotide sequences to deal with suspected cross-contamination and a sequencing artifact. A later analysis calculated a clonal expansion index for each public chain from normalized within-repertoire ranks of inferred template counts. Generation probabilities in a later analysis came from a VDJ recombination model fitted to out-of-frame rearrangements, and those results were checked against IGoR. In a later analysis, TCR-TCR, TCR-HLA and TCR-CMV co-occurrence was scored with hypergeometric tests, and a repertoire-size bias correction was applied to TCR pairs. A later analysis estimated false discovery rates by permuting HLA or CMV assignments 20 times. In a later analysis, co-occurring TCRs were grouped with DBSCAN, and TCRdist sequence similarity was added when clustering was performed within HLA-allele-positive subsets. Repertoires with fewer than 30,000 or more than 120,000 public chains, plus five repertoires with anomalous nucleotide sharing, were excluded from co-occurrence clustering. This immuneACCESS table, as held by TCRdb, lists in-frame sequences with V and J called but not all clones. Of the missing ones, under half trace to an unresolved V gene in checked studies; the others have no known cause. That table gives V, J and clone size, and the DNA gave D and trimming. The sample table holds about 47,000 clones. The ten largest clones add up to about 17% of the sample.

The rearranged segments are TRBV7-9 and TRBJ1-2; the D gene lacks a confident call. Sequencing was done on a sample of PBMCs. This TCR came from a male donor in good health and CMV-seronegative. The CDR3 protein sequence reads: CASSFLPANYGYTF. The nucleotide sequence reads TGTGCCAGCAGCTTTCTCCCGGCTAACTATGGCTACACCTTC.